These 22 T cell receptor beta chains were all obtained from the same sample, sequenced in a study of T-cell reconstitution after alpha-beta-depleted transplantation in children listed by TCRdb under 2016. The treatment or condition label for this specimen denotes: allogeneic hematopoietic cell transplantation with graft depleted of TCRalphabeta T cells and CD19 B cells. Library preparation was by PCR. For sequencing, an Illumina HiSeq 2500 was employed. TCR library preparation used molecular barcoding, with unique molecular identifiers applied to normalize quantification of the TCRbeta repertoire. The public sequencing data were trimmed at Q25 with fastp and processed into clonotypes with MiXCR by TCRdb, which kept only in-frame beta chains. Rows merge per CDR3 protein into single entries with the most common DNA and genes. Present in this sample are 55,000 to 85,000 distinct CDR3 sequences, approximately 11% of which were seen just once. The top ten clonotypes cover approximately 13% of the sample.

Sample: PBMCs, taken before TCRalphabeta/CD19-depleted stem cell transplant. These receptors were taken from a boy younger than 18 with acute myeloid leukemia, due to receive a stem cell transplant.

This clonotype showed up many times. This chain connects TRBV25-1 to TRBJ2-1; TRBD2 aligns across 7 bases. The CDR3 extends over 13 amino acids. The junction had 9 bases not matched to a gene; V was cut back by 9 bases and J by 7 bases. Per the germline V gene, CDR1 is MGHDK and CDR2 is SYGVNS. The DNA of the CDR3 is TGTGCCAGTGCGTCCCTGGGGGGGAATGAGCAGTTCTTC. Its translation is CASASLGGNEQFF.

The V gene is TRBV5-2, the J gene TRBJ2-7; the D segment call TRBD2 is taken from the table without a DNA check. TRBV5-2 is tagged as a pseudogene. The CDR3 loop spans 15 amino acids. The CDR3 reads CAMGYGTLWRGEQYF. The CDR3 DNA is TGTGCCATGGGCTACGGGACCCTCTGGCGGGGCGAGCAGTACTTC.

This clonotype occurred a few times. The V call is TRBV12-3 or TRBV12-4, the J call TRBJ2-1; TRBD1 or TRBD2 may be the D gene (6 bases each). V was pared by 3 bases and J by 8 bases, with 11 bases between. This CDR3 has 13 amino acids. This chain's CDR3 is CASSFRGPDEQFF. DNA of the CDR3: TGTGCCAGCAGTTTCCGGGGGCCTGATGAGCAGTTCTTC.

As regards this clonotype: Being one base from a much bigger clone, this may be a read error. The chain has TRBV12-3 or TRBV12-4 and TRBJ1-5; D may be TRBD1 (5 bases). The CDR3 contains 16 residues. V was trimmed by 6 bases and J by 7 bases, leaving 22 bases between them. As DNA, the CDR3 is TGTGCCAGCAGAATCACCCGAGGGCAGGGTGAACAGCCCCAGCATTTT. Protein product: CASRITRGQGEQPQHF.

This clonotype was counted many times. The chain recombines TRBV7-9 with TRBJ1-1, with 8 bases matching TRBD1. This CDR3 is 15 amino acids long. V shed 5 bases and J 4 bases; nucleotides not matched to a gene: 9. Germline CDR1 and CDR2: SEHNR and FQNEAQ (reference sequence). The CDR3 DNA follows: TGTGCCAGCAGCACCGGACAGGGCGACAGCACTGAAGCTTTCTTT. Encoded protein: CASSTGQGDSTEAFF.

The chain combines TRBV20-1 with TRBJ2-7; TRBD1 aligns across 12 bases. There are 16 residues in the CDR3. CDR1 and CDR2 from the germline V gene are DFQATT and SNEGSKA (reference sequence). V gave up 0 bases and J gave up 5 bases; unmatched junction bases: 8. The CDR3 spells CSARDLGTGGSNEQYF. Written as DNA, the CDR3 is TGCAGTGCTAGAGATCTCGGGACAGGGGGCTCGAACGAGCAGTACTTC.

This clonotype was seen repeatedly, ten times or more. The V call is TRBV3-1, the J call TRBJ1-1; no clear D gene. Germline CDR1 reads LGHDT; CDR2 reads YNNKEL (reference sequence). The ends were cut back, 0 bases at V and 3 bases at J, with 17 bases in the middle. This CDR3 is 17 amino acids long. CDR3 nucleotides: TGTGCCAGCAGCCAAGAGCGTTTCACGGTTAAGGACACTGAAGCTTTCTTT. Translation: CASSQERFTVKDTEAFF.

This clonotype occurred many times. The chain recombines TRBV6-1 with TRBJ2-1; a possible D gene is TRBD2 (5 bases). The length of the CDR3 is 14 residues. The V end lost 7 bases, the J end lost 13 bases, and 23 bases lay between the germline ends. In germline, CDR1 is MNHNS, CDR2 SASEGT. The chain's CDR3 is CASIPASRVGGQFF. Written as DNA, the CDR3 is TGTGCCAGCATCCCCGCGTCGAGGGTAGGCGGACAGTTCTTC.

This clonotype was counted at least ten times. The chain carries TRBV7-2 and TRBJ2-1, with TRBD2 matching over 9 bases. The CDR3 consists of 16 residues. Per the germline V gene, CDR1 is SGHTA and CDR2 is FQGNSA. V was clipped by 0 bases and J by 6 bases; unmatched bases: 6. The DNA of the CDR3 is TGTGCCAGCAGCTTAGCGGGCGGGGGGGCTGGCAATGAGCAGTTCTTC. Amino acid sequence: CASSLAGGGAGNEQFF.

This clonotype has at least ten counts. This rearrangement joins TRBV7-3 to TRBJ2-3; D not resolved. The germline V gene has CDR1 SGHTA and CDR2 FQGTGA. V was cut by 6 bases and J by 2 bases, with 6 bases left in between. The CDR3 runs 12 residues. CDR3 sequence reads: CASSRHTDTQYF. In DNA form, the CDR3 reads TGTGCCAGCAGTAGGCACACAGATACGCAGTATTTT.

This clonotype occurred many times. The V gene is TRBV20-1, the J gene TRBJ2-7; 12 nucleotides match TRBD2. The CDR3 runs 14 residues. J lost 7 bases, V lost 5 bases, and 9 bases had no gene match. The germline V gene has CDR1 DFQATT and CDR2 SNEGSKA (reference sequence). The CDR3 DNA follows: TGCAGTGCTCTGCTAGCGGGAGGGCCCCATGAGCAGTACTTC. It yields the protein CSALLAGGPHEQYF.

This clonotype was counted many times. V gene TRBV4-3 combines with J gene TRBJ2-2; TRBD2 is a possible D gene (6 bases). V lost 0 bases and J lost 0, with 14 bases in between. Per the germline V gene, CDR1 is LGHNA and CDR2 is YSLEER. The length of the CDR3 is 18 residues. The CDR3 DNA sequence: TGCGCCAGCAGCCAAGAATTGTTGGGGGGATCGAACACCGGGGAGCTGTTTTTT. Its translation is CASSQELLGGSNTGELFF.

This clonotype appeared many times. The V gene is TRBV4-2, the J gene TRBJ2-2; 8 nucleotides match TRBD2. The junction had 8 bases not matched to a gene; V was cut back by 4 bases and J by 4 bases. The CDR3 is made up of 16 amino acids. Germline CDR1 LGHNA, CDR2 YNFKEQ. The CDR3 loop is CASSPRRGGATGELFF. CDR3 nucleotides: TGTGCCAGCAGCCCCCGCCGGGGGGGGGCCACCGGGGAGCTGTTTTTT.

In this sample, this clonotype turned up a few times. CDR3 nucleotide sequence: TGTGCCACCAGCAGAGAACTGGGGTCGGCCCAGTACTTC. Protein product: CATSRELGSAQYF. This chain links TRBV15 with TRBJ2-5; D ambiguous. V was shortened by 0 bases and J by 9 bases, with 11 bases between the two germline ends. Looked up from germline, CDR1 is LNHNV and CDR2 is YYDKDF (reference sequence). This CDR3 has 13 residues. The whole variable domain, remainder taken from reference TRBV15 and TRBJ2-5, is DAMVIQNPRYQVTQFGKPVTLSCSQTLNHNVMYWYQQKSSQAPKLLFHYYDKDFNNEADTPDNFQSRRPNTSFCFLDIRSPGLGDTAMYLCATSRELGSAQYFGPGTRLLVL.

This clonotype has ten or more counts. This rearrangement joins TRBV29-1 to TRBJ2-6; D remains unclear. The CDR3 runs 16 residues. Germline V lookup: CDR1 SQVTM, CDR2 ANQGSEA. With 5 bases removed from V and 0 bases from J, the gap between germline ends came to 14 bases. The CDR3 reads CSVIGQSISGANVLTF. CDR3 bases: TGCAGCGTTATTGGTCAGTCAATCTCTGGGGCCAACGTCCTGACTTTC.

This clonotype was counted many times. The rearrangement links TRBV9 to TRBJ1-2; 7 nucleotides agree with TRBD1. The CDR3 totals 14 residues. CDR1 is SGDLS and CDR2 is YYNGEE in the germline V gene. Trimming cost V 3 bases and J 3 bases; bases outside gene matches: 5. CDR3 sequence: CASSDDREDYGYTF. CDR3 bases: TGTGCCAGCAGCGACGACAGGGAAGACTATGGCTACACCTTC.

This clonotype was seen repeatedly, ten times or more. V gene TRBV5-8 combines with J gene TRBJ1-5; tentative D call: TRBD1 (6 bases). The V end was cut by 8 bases, the J end by 3 bases, with 9 bases between. Germline loops: CDR1 SGHTS, CDR2 YDEGEE. CDR3 length: 12 residues. Here the CDR3 DNA reads TGTGCCAGTAACAGGGTCAATCAGCCCCAGCATTTT. Residues: CASNRVNQPQHF.

This clonotype was picked up a small number of times. J is TRBJ2-7 and V is TRBV5-1; the D call may be TRBD1 or TRBD2 (6 bases each). The germline V gene encodes CDR1 SGHRS and CDR2 YFSETQ. This CDR3 comprises 14 residues. The germline V and J ends were trimmed by 3 bases and 2 bases, with 12 bases remaining between them. The CDR3 loop is CASSWGDIAYEQYF. Here the CDR3 DNA reads TGCGCCAGCAGCTGGGGGGACATTGCCTACGAGCAGTACTTC.

This clonotype was seen many times. The genes are TRBV29-1 and TRBJ1-1; D not certain. This CDR3 has 13 residues. The germline CDR1 and CDR2 sequences are SQVTM and ANQGSEA. The V end lost 3 bases, the J end lost 4 bases, and 12 bases lay between the germline ends. The CDR3 sequence: CSVDPARGTEAFF. The CDR3 coding sequence is TGCAGCGTTGATCCGGCCCGGGGCACTGAAGCTTTCTTT.

Ten or more counts support this clonotype. This chain links TRBV4-2 with TRBJ1-2; TRBD1 matches 7 bases. J lost 4 bases, V lost 3 bases, and 8 bases had no gene match. Germline loops: CDR1 LGHNA, CDR2 YNFKEQ. The CDR3 consists of 15 residues. The CDR3 sequence: CASSHVKQGSYGYTF. The CDR3 DNA reads as TGTGCCAGCAGCCATGTAAAACAGGGGAGCTATGGCTACACCTTC.

This clonotype occurred many times. The V and J genes are TRBV4-3 and TRBJ2-7; TRBD1 is a possible D gene (6 bases). From germline, CDR1 is LGHNA and CDR2 YSLEER. The V gene lost 0 bases and the J gene lost 5 bases, with 14 bases spanning the gap. This CDR3 is built from 15 residues. CDR3 nucleotides: TGCGCCAGCAGCCAAGATTTGGGGGCAGGGGACGAGCAGTACTTC. This codes for CASSQDLGAGDEQYF.

This clonotype was found many times. The chain recombines TRBV12-3 or TRBV12-4 with TRBJ2-3, with TRBD2 matching 13 bases. CDR3 length: 16 amino acids. With V trimmed by 8 bases and J by 0 bases, 5 bases remained unmatched. For the CDR3, the DNA is TGTGCCAGCCGGACTAGCGGGAGCCTAAGCACAGATACGCAGTATTTT. Its protein is CASRTSGSLSTDTQYF.